This T cell receptor (beta chain) was captured in a study of blood T cell repertoires in COVID-19. TCRdb keeps only in-frame clones here, not all; method: immunoSEQ multiplex PCR. The sample lists fewer than 250,000 clones; around 83% were seen once. This CDR3 region has 13 residues. The germline V gene has CDR1 MNHEY and CDR2 SMNVEV (reference sequence). Trimming removed 3 bases from V and 7 bases from J, with 13 bases in between. The clonotype comes from a woman aged 45-65 years with acute or convalescent COVID-19. Sequences were obtained from peripheral blood. The chain has TRBV27 and TRBJ2-7; D is perhaps TRBD1 (5 bases). This CDR3 reads CASSFIGAKEQYF. Written as DNA, the CDR3 is TGTGCCAGCAGTTTTATTGGGGCTAAGGAGCAGTACTTC.